This passage covers 25 T cell receptor beta chains from one sample sequenced in a study of shared clonotypes between healthy human individuals. The naive CD8 fraction comprised CD45RO-negative cells positively selected for CCR7 and excluded terminally differentiated effector memory CD45RA+ cells. TCRdb's copy holds only in-frame clones and misses some; the assay was immunoSEQ multiplex PCR. The data hold about 2.1 million clones, with around 95% observed a single time. Sequences were obtained from naive CD8+ T cells from PBMCs. The receptors come from a young man in good health. Some clones in this sample may be carry-over from other donors' samples.

The rearrangement uses TRBV13 and TRBJ1-1, with D perhaps matching TRBD1 (5 bases). The V gene lost 4 bases and the J gene lost 1 base, with 19 bases spanning the gap. Per the germline V gene, CDR1 is PRHDT and CDR2 is FYEKMQ (reference sequence). The CDR3 runs to 17 residues. The CDR3 reads CASSSLGPGRKNTEAFF. CDR3 coding DNA: TGTGCCAGCAGCTCCCTTGGACCGGGGCGAAAGAACACTGAAGCTTTCTTT.

A note on this clone: The identical CDR3 is also encoded by other nucleotide sequences in the sample. The chain uses TRBV29-1 and TRBJ2-5; D gene ambiguous. Trimming shortened V by 4 bases and J by 9 bases, and 3 bases separated the two germline ends. The germline gives CDR1 SQVTM, CDR2 ANQGSEA. CDR3 length: 8 residues. The CDR3 DNA follows: TGCAGCGTTGGGCCCCAGTACTTC. It is translated as CSVGPQYF.

This chain links TRBV9 with TRBJ2-1, with 7 bases identical to TRBD1. The CDR3 spans 14 residues. With 3 bases clipped from V and 7 bases from J, the junction kept 7 bases outside the gene matches. Per the germline V gene, CDR1 is SGDLS and CDR2 is YYNGEE. The CDR3 region is CASSASRTGNEQFF. The CDR3, as DNA: TGTGCCAGCAGCGCGTCAAGGACAGGAAATGAGCAGTTCTTC.

V usage is TRBV30 and J usage is TRBJ2-7; perhaps TRBD2 as D (5 bases). CDR3 length: 12 residues. V lost 0 bases, J lost 7 bases, and 10 bases lay in between. CDR1 and CDR2 (germline): GTSNPN, SVGIG (reference sequence). The CDR3 region has the DNA TGTGCCTGGAGTGTACGAGGGTCAGAGCAGTACTTC. It codes for CAWSVRGSEQYF.

Concerning this clone itself: The sample holds other DNA sequences that translate to the same CDR3. This sequence joins TRBV27 and TRBJ2-7, with D perhaps matching TRBD2 (6 bases). The germline V gene has CDR1 MNHEY and CDR2 SMNVEV (reference sequence). V was trimmed by 1 base and J by 0 bases, leaving 10 bases between them. This CDR3 spans 15 amino acids. CDR3 loop: CASSLFFGGSYEQYF. The CDR3 DNA is TGTGCCAGCAGTTTATTCTTCGGGGGCTCCTACGAGCAGTACTTC.

This chain links TRBV5-4 with TRBJ2-7; D not resolved. Germline values: CDR1 SGHNT, CDR2 YYREEE (reference sequence). The CDR3 loop spans 19 amino acids. The V gene lost 1 base and the J gene lost 0 bases, with 23 bases spanning the gap. As DNA, the CDR3 is TGTGCCAGCAGCTTGAGGTCAGCCCGACCAGCCCCCGTCTCCTACGAGCAGTACTTC. As protein: CASSLRSARPAPVSYEQYF.

The CDR3 spells CASSLAFHTQYF. In DNA form, the CDR3 reads TGTGCCAGCAGCTTAGCATTTCATACGCAGTATTTT. The rearrangement joins TRBV7-9 to TRBJ2-3; D gene unclear. Trimming stripped 0 bases from V and 7 bases from J, with 5 bases between. Germline CDR1 is SEHNR and CDR2 is FQNEAQ (reference sequence). The CDR3 loop spans 12 amino acids.

The rearrangement links TRBV27 to TRBJ2-7; TRBD2 might be the D (6 bases). V was shortened by 4 bases and J by 3 bases, with 13 bases between the two germline ends. Germline values: CDR1 MNHEY, CDR2 SMNVEV (reference sequence). The CDR3 sequence is 14 residues long. The CDR3 protein is CASSSGLKGYEQYF. The CDR3 bases are TGTGCCAGCAGTTCGGGACTGAAGGGCTACGAGCAGTACTTC.

V is TRBV2 and J is TRBJ2-7; 11 nucleotides agree with TRBD2. The CDR3 has 15 residues. Germline V CDR1 and CDR2: SNHLY, FYNNEI. With 6 bases clipped from V and 0 bases from J, the junction kept 4 bases outside the gene matches. Here the CDR3 DNA reads TGTGCCAGCAGACATAGCGGGGGGGACTCCTACGAGCAGTACTTC. This gives the protein CASRHSGGDSYEQYF.

The chain uses TRBV4-2 and TRBJ2-7; D gene ambiguous. V was shortened by 0 bases and J by 4 bases, with 10 bases between the two germline ends. The length of the CDR3 is 14 residues. Germline loops: CDR1 LGHNA, CDR2 YNFKEQ. The CDR3 protein is CASSQEMAGYEQYF. CDR3 DNA: TGTGCCAGCAGCCAAGAAATGGCCGGTTACGAGCAGTACTTC.

V and J are TRBV18 and TRBJ1-1; D might be TRBD1 (6 bases). With 2 bases removed from V and 0 bases from J, the gap between germline ends came to 16 bases. The CDR3 is 17 amino acids. From germline, CDR1 is KGHSH and CDR2 LQKENI. The CDR3 region is CASSPLPIRGMNTEAFF. Here the CDR3 DNA reads TGTGCCAGCTCACCATTGCCTATTAGGGGGATGAACACTGAAGCTTTCTTT.

The rearrangement uses TRBV5-1 and TRBJ1-4, with 8 bases fitting TRBD1. V dropped 8 bases and J dropped 8; count of bases not matched to a gene: 17. The germline CDR1 and CDR2 sequences are SGHRS and YFSETQ. The CDR3 consists of 16 residues. The CDR3 bases are TGCGCCAGAAGCAGCCGAAGGGACAGGAGGAAGGAAAAACTGTTTTTT. Translation gives CARSSRRDRRKEKLFF. The variable domain in full, with the rest retrieved from reference TRBV5-1 and TRBJ1-4, is KAGVTQTPRYLIKTRGQQVTLSCSPISGHRSVSWYQQTPGQGLQFLFEYFSETQRNKGNFPGRFSGRQFSNSRSEMNVSTLELGDSALYLCARSSRRDRRKEKLFFGSGTQLSVL.

This rearrangement joins TRBV27 to TRBJ2-5; 13 nucleotides agree with TRBD2. The length of the CDR3 is 18 residues. Germline V lookup: CDR1 MNHEY, CDR2 SMNVEV (reference sequence). After removal of 4 bases from V and 0 bases from J, the junction contained 8 bases not matched to a gene. This CDR3 is CASSSLGLAGSYQETQYF. CDR3 in DNA: TGTGCCAGCAGTTCCCTGGGACTAGCGGGGTCGTACCAAGAGACCCAGTACTTC.

This sequence joins TRBV4-1 and TRBJ2-7; D remains ambiguous. The V end was cut by 11 bases, the J end by 5 bases, with 19 bases between. The CDR3 runs to 13 residues. Germline V gene data show CDR1 as MGHRA and CDR2 as YSYEKL. The CDR3 sequence: CAPPHGSRNEQYF. CDR3 DNA sequence: TGCGCCCCCCCCCACGGGTCCAGAAACGAGCAGTACTTC.

Note on this clone: Within the sample, other DNA sequences also encode this same CDR3. The gene calls are TRBV6-5 and TRBJ1-2; 8 bases are shared with TRBD1. From germline, CDR1 is MNHEY and CDR2 SVGAGI. Unmatched junction bases numbered 1, after V lost 6 bases and J lost 4 bases. The CDR3 runs to 12 residues. In DNA, the CDR3 is TGTGCCAGCAGCGACAGGGGCTATGGCTACACCTTC. Translated, it gives CASSDRGYGYTF.

In DNA form, the CDR3 reads TGTGCCAGCAGGCTAGGACAGGGGGCAGCCGGGGAGCTGTTTTTT. Amino acid sequence: CASRLGQGAAGELFF. The rearrangement uses TRBV27 and TRBJ2-2; 11 positions match TRBD1. CDR3 length: 15 residues. V dropped 6 bases and J dropped 6; count of bases not matched to a gene: 6. From germline, CDR1 is MNHEY and CDR2 SMNVEV (reference sequence).

V and J are TRBV5-6 and TRBJ1-2; D possibly corresponds to TRBD1 (6 bases). Per the germline V gene, CDR1 is SGHDT and CDR2 is YYEEEE. The CDR3 totals 14 residues. Trimming stripped 6 bases from V and 2 bases from J, with 14 bases between. In DNA, the CDR3 is TGTGCCAGCACCCCGGGACAACGAAACTATGGCTACACCTTC. Protein product: CASTPGQRNYGYTF. The variable domain in full, with the rest retrieved from reference TRBV5-6 and TRBJ1-2, is DAGVTQSPTHLIKTRGQQVTLRCSPKSGHDTVSWYQQALGQGPQFIFQYYEEEERQRGNFPDRFSGHQFPNYSSELNVNALLLGDSALYLCASTPGQRNYGYTFGSGTRLTVV.

This chain links TRBV4-2 with TRBJ2-7, with D perhaps assigned TRBD1 or TRBD2 (5 bases each). The V and J ends lost 0 bases and 5 bases respectively, with 23 bases between them. This CDR3 region has 18 residues. The germline gives CDR1 LGHNA, CDR2 YNFKEQ. CDR3 amino acids: CASSQDYLGEWSRNEQYF. The CDR3 nucleotides read TGTGCCAGCAGCCAAGATTATTTGGGGGAGTGGAGTCGTAACGAGCAGTACTTC.

This clone occurred a few times. Distinct nucleotide sequences in the sample also encode this CDR3. This chain connects TRBV2 to TRBJ1-5; weak D call: TRBD1 (6 bases). The germline gives CDR1 SNHLY, CDR2 FYNNEI. The CDR3 is 14 residues long. V dropped 3 bases and J dropped 6 bases, with 12 bases sitting between them. Here the CDR3 DNA reads TGTGCCAGCAGTGAGGTGGGGGCAGGTCAGCCCCAGCATTTT. Translating it yields CASSEVGAGQPQHF.

The chain is built from TRBV27 and TRBJ2-4; D possibly corresponds to TRBD1 (6 bases). CDR1 MNHEY and CDR2 SMNVEV come from the germline V gene (reference sequence). Deletions cut 5 bases from V and 2 bases from J, with 10 bases between. The CDR3 runs to 14 residues. The CDR3 sequence is CASSPTGPKNIQYF. In DNA form, the CDR3 reads TGTGCCAGCAGTCCGACAGGACCCAAAAACATTCAGTACTTC.

The J gene is TRBJ1-2, the V gene TRBV30; no definite D call. The CDR3 has 12 amino acids. Trimming took 0 bases from V and 4 from J, leaving 6 bases between them. Germline V gene data show CDR1 as GTSNPN and CDR2 as SVGIG (reference sequence). The CDR3 spells CAWSVPLYGYTF. The CDR3 DNA reads TGTGCCTGGAGTGTACCCCTCTATGGCTACACCTTC.

This rearrangement joins TRBV15 to TRBJ2-7, with D perhaps matching TRBD1 (6 bases). This CDR3 has 14 residues. Germline V gene data show CDR1 as LNHNV and CDR2 as YYDKDF (reference sequence). V lost 5 bases and J 2 bases, leaving 13 bases between the germline ends. The CDR3 nucleotides read TGTGCCACCAGCCACGAGACAGGAACCTACGAGCAGTACTTC. Translation gives CATSHETGTYEQYF. Together with reference TRBV15 and TRBJ2-7, the CDR3 gives the full variable domain: DAMVIQNPRYQVTQFGKPVTLSCSQTLNHNVMYWYQQKSSQAPKLLFHYYDKDFNNEADTPDNFQSRRPNTSFCFLDIRSPGLGDTAMYLCATSHETGTYEQYFGPGTRLTVT.

This clone has only one observation. V usage is TRBV4-1 and J usage is TRBJ2-3, with 11 nucleotides matching TRBD2. This CDR3 is built from 18 residues. Germline CDR1 and CDR2: MGHRA and YSYEKL. Trimming at V came to 0 bases and at J to 0 bases, leaving 5 bases not matched to a gene. CDR3 bases: TGCGCCAGCAGCCAAGATGGGCTAGCGGGAGGTAGCACAGATACGCAGTATTTT. Encoded protein: CASSQDGLAGGSTDTQYF.

This chain uses TRBV9 with TRBJ2-7; 7 nucleotides line up with TRBD1. This CDR3 spans 15 amino acids. CDR1 is SGDLS, CDR2 YYNGEE, per germline. V lost 4 bases to trimming and J lost 0 bases; unmatched junction nucleotides: 7. The CDR3 DNA follows: TGTGCCAGCAGCCACGGGACAGAAAGCTCCTACGAGCAGTACTTC. Its protein product is CASSHGTESSYEQYF.

This sequence joins TRBV7-9 and TRBJ1-2; 8 nucleotides line up with TRBD1. Germline V lookup: CDR1 SEHNR, CDR2 FQNEAQ (reference sequence). V was pared by 3 bases and J by 0 bases, with 3 bases of the junction left unmatched. The CDR3 length is 15 residues. Here the CDR3 DNA reads TGTGCCAGCAGCTTGGAGGGACAGGCTAACTATGGCTACACCTTC. This encodes CASSLEGQANYGYTF.